A single sample gave rise to the 2 T cell receptor beta chains below, sequenced in a study of graft-versus-host responses after intestinal transplantation (dated by TCRdb to the early 2020s). To isolate intraepithelial and lamina propria lymphocytes from graft specimens, dithiothreitol, EDTA incubations and collagenase D digestion were used. The protocol used for the library was the immunoSEQ multiplex PCR assay. In TCRdb, the immuneACCESS table is reduced to in-frame sequences with V and J assigned. These tables do not hold every clone; where another copy was compared, an unresolved V gene accounts for under half, and the others remain unexplained. The sample table contains about 5,600 clones; only one count was recorded for approximately 76% of them. The leading ten clones occupy 5.5% to 7% of the sample. The source was ileum tissue, collected roughly 32 weeks after intestinal transplant. The source of these receptors is a human patient who received an intestinal transplant, so some T cells may come from the graft donor.

The chain is built from TRBV7-6 and TRBJ2-1; D perhaps matches TRBD1 (6 bases). The CDR3 runs to 13 residues. V dropped 5 bases and J dropped 9 bases, with 14 bases sitting between them. Germline V gene data show CDR1 as SGHVS and CDR2 as FNYEAQ. This CDR3 reads CASSLGQQGEQFF. The CDR3 DNA follows: TGTGCCAGCAGCCTCGGACAGCAGGGTGAGCAGTTCTTC.

The chain recombines TRBV6-5 with TRBJ2-1; 10 bases are a match to TRBD2. J lost 7 bases, V lost 6 bases, and 9 bases had no gene match. The germline V gene encodes CDR1 MNHEY and CDR2 SVGAGI. The CDR3 has 15 residues. The DNA of the CDR3 is TGTGCCAGCAGCCCAGCGGGGGGGCCGGTGAATGAGCAGTTCTTC. Amino acid sequence: CASSPAGGPVNEQFF.